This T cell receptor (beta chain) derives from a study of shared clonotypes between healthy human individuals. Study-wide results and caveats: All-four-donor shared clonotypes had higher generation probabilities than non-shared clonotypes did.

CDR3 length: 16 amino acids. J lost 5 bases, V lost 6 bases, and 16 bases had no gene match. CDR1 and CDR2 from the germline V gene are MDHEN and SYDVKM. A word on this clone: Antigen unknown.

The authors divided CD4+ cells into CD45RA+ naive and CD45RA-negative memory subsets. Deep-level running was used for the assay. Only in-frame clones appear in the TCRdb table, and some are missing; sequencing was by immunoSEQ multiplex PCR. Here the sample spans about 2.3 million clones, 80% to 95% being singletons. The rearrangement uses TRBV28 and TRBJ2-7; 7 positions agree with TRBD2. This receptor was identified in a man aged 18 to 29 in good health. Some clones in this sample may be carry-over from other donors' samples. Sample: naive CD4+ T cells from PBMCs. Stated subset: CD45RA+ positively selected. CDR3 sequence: CASRGEGVVGRNEQYF. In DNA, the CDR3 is TGTGCCAGCAGGGGGGAGGGTGTGGTAGGACGCAACGAGCAGTACTTC.